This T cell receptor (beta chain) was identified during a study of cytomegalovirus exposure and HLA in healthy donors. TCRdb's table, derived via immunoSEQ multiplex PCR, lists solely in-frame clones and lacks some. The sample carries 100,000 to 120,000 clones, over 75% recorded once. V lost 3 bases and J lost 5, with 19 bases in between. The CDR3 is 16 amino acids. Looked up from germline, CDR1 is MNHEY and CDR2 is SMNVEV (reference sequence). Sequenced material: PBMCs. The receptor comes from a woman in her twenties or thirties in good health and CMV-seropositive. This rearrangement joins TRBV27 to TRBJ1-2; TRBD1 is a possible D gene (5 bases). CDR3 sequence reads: CASSFTGEGRVYGYTF. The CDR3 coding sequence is TGTGCCAGCAGTTTCACGGGCGAGGGGAGGGTTTATGGCTACACCTTC.